A single sample gave rise to the 16 T cell receptor beta chains below, sequenced in a study of blood T cell repertoires in COVID-19. Clones were sequenced by immunoSEQ multiplex PCR, and TCRdb holds only the in-frame ones, with some missing. The sample has 220,000 or so clones, more than 65% seen once. The sample taken for sequencing was peripheral blood. These TCRs come from an elderly woman with acute or convalescent COVID-19.

This rearrangement joins TRBV19 to TRBJ2-7, with 9 bases that match TRBD1. This CDR3 has 13 amino acids. Trimming took 4 bases from V and 4 from J; bases not matched to a gene: 2. Germline lookup yields CDR1 LNHDA and CDR2 SQIVND (reference sequence). Here the CDR3 reads CASSRGTGYEQYF. For the CDR3, the DNA is TGTGCCAGTAGTAGGGGGACAGGGTACGAGCAGTACTTC.

This chain links TRBV7-9 with TRBJ1-2; D may be TRBD1 (6 bases). The V end was cut by 1 base, the J end by 7 bases, with 13 bases between. Germline values: CDR1 SEHNR, CDR2 FQNEAQ (reference sequence). This CDR3 has 14 residues. CDR3 bases: TGTGCCAGCAGCTTAGATGCACAGGGCTCTGGCTACACCTTC. It specifies CASSLDAQGSGYTF.

V usage is TRBV7-9 and J usage is TRBJ1-2; 7 bases are shared with TRBD1. Germline CDR1 and CDR2: SEHNR and FQNEAQ (reference sequence). CDR3 length equals 13 residues. With 5 bases clipped from V and 4 bases from J, the junction kept 4 bases outside the gene matches. This chain's CDR3 is CASSRGGFYGYTF. DNA for the CDR3: TGTGCCAGCAGCCGAGGGGGCTTCTATGGCTACACCTTC. The full variable domain, completed using reference TRBV7-9 and TRBJ1-2, is DTGVSQNPRHKITKRGQNVTFRCDPISEHNRLYWYRQTLGQGPEFLTYFQNEAQLEKSRLLSDRFSAERPKGSFSTLEIQRTEQGDSAMYLCASSRGGFYGYTFGSGTRLTVV.

The chain's CDR3 is CASSPVQDRNEKLFF. CDR3 nucleotides: TGTGCCAGCAGTCCCGTACAGGACCGCAATGAAAAACTGTTTTTT. The chain uses TRBV6-5 and TRBJ1-4; D possibly corresponds to TRBD1 (5 bases). The CDR3 consists of 15 residues. Trimming stripped 5 bases from V and 5 bases from J, with 15 bases between. The germline V gene has CDR1 MNHEY and CDR2 SVGAGI.

V is TRBV4-1 and J is TRBJ1-2; no reliable D call. CDR3 length: 14 residues. CDR1 is MGHRA, CDR2 YSYEKL, per germline. Trimming left V 1 base short and J 2 bases short, with 8 bases between. The CDR3 sequence: CASSQVGGNYGYTF. The CDR3 DNA sequence: TGCGCCAGCAGCCAAGTCGGAGGGAACTATGGCTACACCTTC.

The chain's CDR3 is CASSTVTGELFF. The CDR3 DNA reads TGTGCCAGCAGCACAGTCACCGGGGAGCTGTTTTTT. The chain links TRBV7-2 to TRBJ2-2; the D is unclear. V lost 5 bases and J lost 4, with 5 bases in between. The CDR3 loop spans 12 amino acids. Germline V lookup: CDR1 SGHTA, CDR2 FQGNSA.

The chain combines TRBV6-5 with TRBJ2-7; weak D call: TRBD2 (7 bases). V was trimmed by 6 bases and J by 3 bases, leaving 15 bases between them. The CDR3 spans 14 residues. Germline CDR1 reads MNHEY; CDR2 reads SVGAGI. The CDR3 region is CASRTGGLIYEQYF. The CDR3 DNA sequence: TGTGCCAGCAGGACGGGGGGCCTGATCTACGAGCAGTACTTC.

This sequence joins TRBV27 and TRBJ2-1; 7 positions match TRBD2. Trimming at V came to 1 base and at J to 0 bases, leaving 3 bases not matched to a gene. Looked up from germline, CDR1 is MNHEY and CDR2 is SMNVEV (reference sequence). CDR3 size: 16 residues. CDR3 in DNA: TGTGCCAGCAGTTTATTCCGCGGGAGCTCCTACAATGAGCAGTTCTTC. It codes for CASSLFRGSSYNEQFF.

This rearrangement joins TRBV5-1 to TRBJ1-1; D unclear. V shed 0 bases and J shed 1 base, with 13 bases lying between them. This CDR3 has 16 residues. The germline V gene has CDR1 SGHRS and CDR2 YFSETQ. The CDR3 DNA reads as TGCGCCAGCAGCTTGGGAGAGGCCGTAAGGAACACTGAAGCTTTCTTT. Translating gives CASSLGEAVRNTEAFF.

The genes are TRBV28 and TRBJ2-1; TRBD2 aligns across 7 bases. Germline lookup yields CDR1 MDHEN and CDR2 SYDVKM. V was pared by 2 bases and J by 7 bases, with 5 bases of the junction left unmatched. The CDR3 sequence is 14 residues long. The CDR3: CASSLGGGENEQFF. The CDR3 nucleotides read TGTGCCAGCAGTTTAGGCGGGGGTGAGAATGAGCAGTTCTTC. The full variable domain, in which reference TRBV28 and TRBJ2-1 provide the parts outside the CDR3, is DVKVTQSSRYLVKRTGEKVFLECVQDMDHENMFWYRQDPGLGLRLIYFSYDVKMKEKGDIPEGYSVSREKKERFSLILESASTNQTSMYLCASSLGGGENEQFFGPGTRLTVL.

This chain uses TRBV15 with TRBJ2-7, with 7 bases identical to TRBD1. The CDR3 has 18 amino acids. The V gene's germline CDR1 is LNHNV and CDR2 YYDKDF (reference sequence). J was trimmed by 3 bases and V by 0 bases; bases with no gene match: 14. CDR3 nucleotides: TGTGCCACCAGCAGAGATTTGACAGGGACCGGGGCCATCTACGAGCAGTACTTC. Encoded protein: CATSRDLTGTGAIYEQYF.

The V and J genes are TRBV11-3 and TRBJ2-1, with D possibly matching TRBD1 (5 bases). There are 13 residues in the CDR3. Trimming took off 1 base at V and 7 bases at J, with 8 bases between the two ends. Germline CDR1 is SGHNT and CDR2 is YENEEA. CDR3 DNA sequence: TGTGCCAGCAGCTTAGGGGGCGGAAATGAGCAGTTCTTC. It specifies CASSLGGGNEQFF.

This clone was counted a few times. The gene calls are TRBV5-4 and TRBJ1-2; D perhaps matches TRBD1 (5 bases). CDR1 is SGHNT and CDR2 is YYREEE in the germline V gene (reference sequence). This CDR3 spans 12 amino acids. The V gene lost 7 bases and the J gene lost 6 bases, with 13 bases spanning the gap. CDR3 sequence: CASLQEGNGYTF. The CDR3 DNA reads as TGTGCCAGCTTACAGGAAGGGAATGGCTACACCTTC.

The chain joins TRBV6-6 to TRBJ1-4; D might be TRBD1 (6 bases). Germline CDR1 is MNHNY and CDR2 is SVGAGI (reference sequence). The CDR3 is 14 amino acids. V was shortened by 6 bases and J by 8 bases, with 16 bases between the two germline ends. The CDR3 loop is CASSQIGGPEKLFF. DNA of the CDR3: TGTGCCAGCAGCCAGATAGGGGGACCGGAAAAACTGTTTTTT.

The genes are TRBV5-4 and TRBJ2-1; TRBD2 is a possible D gene (5 bases). Trimming stripped 0 bases from V and 1 base from J, with 11 bases between. This CDR3 spans 16 amino acids. Looked up from germline, CDR1 is SGHNT and CDR2 is YYREEE (reference sequence). The CDR3 spells CASSLEVTTSYNEQFF. In DNA form, the CDR3 reads TGTGCCAGCAGCTTGGAAGTGACTACGTCCTACAATGAGCAGTTCTTC.

This clone was observed once. The chain employs TRBV11-3 and TRBJ1-1; TRBD1 aligns across 7 bases. This CDR3 is 15 amino acids long. V shed 3 bases and J 3 bases; nucleotides not matched to a gene: 7. Looked up from germline, CDR1 is SGHNT and CDR2 is YENEEA. DNA for the CDR3: TGTGCCAGCAGCTTTGAAGACAGGGAGGACACTGAAGCTTTCTTT. Translated, it gives CASSFEDREDTEAFF.